Listed here are 8 T cell receptor beta chains from one sample, sequenced in a study of OX40 agonist ivuxolimab in advanced cancers. Only in-frame clones appear in the TCRdb table, and some are missing; sequencing was by immunoSEQ multiplex PCR. Counted here are fewer than 100,000 clones, 87% occurring once; the ten biggest clones make up 5.5% to 6.5%. The sample was CD4+ or CD8+ T cells sorted from blood, taken in a trial of the OX40 agonist ivuxolimab. These receptors came from an adult with an advanced solid tumor such as melanoma, head and neck, liver or kidney cancer.

The chain joins TRBV6-1 to TRBJ1-5; 7 bases are a match to TRBD1. The ends lost 1 base at V and 4 bases at J; junction bases unmatched: 4. Germline assignment: CDR1 MNHNS and CDR2 SASEGT. The CDR3 sequence is 15 residues long. The CDR3 region has the DNA TGTGCCAGCAGTGAAGGTTCGGGACAGAATCAGCCCCAGCATTTT. Protein sequence: CASSEGSGQNQPQHF.

In its sample, this clone was seen once. The J gene is TRBJ2-3, the V gene TRBV5-6; the D gene could be TRBD1 or TRBD2 (5 bases each). The CDR3 totals 14 residues. Germline assignment: CDR1 SGHDT and CDR2 YYEEEE. The V end lost 4 bases, the J end lost 7 bases, and 16 bases lay between the germline ends. CDR3 nucleotides: TGTGCCAGCAGCCCAGTCGGGGCTCCATATACGCAGTATTTT. Its protein product is CASSPVGAPYTQYF.

This chain links TRBV5-1 with TRBJ2-2; D is undetermined. The V end was cut by 0 bases, the J end by 0 bases, with 3 bases between. The CDR3 is 14 residues long. Germline CDR1 is SGHRS and CDR2 is YFSETQ. The CDR3 reads CASSLDPNTGELFF. The CDR3 nucleotides read TGCGCCAGCAGCTTGGACCCGAACACCGGGGAGCTGTTTTTT. The full variable domain, with the rest looked up from reference TRBV5-1 and TRBJ2-2, is KAGVTQTPRYLIKTRGQQVTLSCSPISGHRSVSWYQQTPGQGLQFLFEYFSETQRNKGNFPGRFSGRQFSNSRSEMNVSTLELGDSALYLCASSLDPNTGELFFGEGSRLTVL.

This chain joins TRBV7-6 and TRBJ2-1; D not resolved. The CDR3 contains 13 residues. The germline V gene encodes CDR1 SGHVS and CDR2 FNYEAQ. The V end was cut by 7 bases, the J end by 8 bases, with 15 bases between. As DNA, the CDR3 is TGTGCCAGCACGTTCGCCGTAAAGGATGAGCAGTTCTTC. Its translation: CASTFAVKDEQFF.

The chain is built from TRBV4-3 and TRBJ1-2; D gene uncertain. V was cut by 0 bases and J by 5 bases, with 7 bases left in between. CDR1 LGHNA and CDR2 YSLEER come from the germline V gene. This CDR3 is 13 amino acids long. CDR3: CASSQDTAYGYTF. As DNA, the CDR3 is TGCGCCAGCAGCCAAGATACGGCATATGGCTACACCTTC.

V gene TRBV9 combines with J gene TRBJ2-2, with TRBD2 matching 10 bases. Germline CDR1 and CDR2: SGDLS and YYNGEE. The junction had 6 bases not matched to a gene; V was cut back by 0 bases and J by 7 bases. This CDR3 has 16 amino acids. The CDR3 reads CASSVEGSGRSGELFF. The CDR3 DNA follows: TGTGCCAGCAGCGTAGAGGGTAGCGGGAGGAGCGGGGAGCTGTTTTTT.

Written as DNA, the CDR3 is TGCGCCAGCAGTGATTATGTAACAGGGGAATTTCCACTTAGGGACACTGAAGCTTTCTTT. It is translated as CASSDYVTGEFPLRDTEAFF. The chain employs TRBV10-2 and TRBJ1-1; 7 bases align to TRBD1. Germline CDR1 reads WSHSY; CDR2 reads SAAADI. Germline trimming cut 3 bases from V and 3 bases from J; bases unmatched to any gene: 22. CDR3 length equals 20 residues.

The chain employs TRBV2 and TRBJ2-3; either TRBD1 or TRBD2 may supply D (6 bases each). Between the trimmed V and J ends, which lost 6 bases and 1 base, there was a span of 11 bases. This CDR3 region has 14 residues. Germline assignment: CDR1 SNHLY and CDR2 FYNNEI. Written as DNA, the CDR3 is TGTGCCAGCAGACAGGGCGGGGGCACAGATACGCAGTATTTT. This gives the protein CASRQGGGTDTQYF.